Here is one TCR beta chain with its context. The data belong to a study of blood T cell repertoires in COVID-19. As for the study in general: The United States, Italy and Spain supplied acute and convalescent COVID-19 samples. Sources were T cells, B-cell-depleted T cells, or PBMCs; the material itself was cDNA or gDNA.

Which cohort a participant joined came from the clinical history participants gave. Donors in Cohort 3 who had recovered were those with two negative PCRs, healthcare professional clearance, or resolution of their symptoms. Profiling relied on immunoSEQ multiplex PCR, and the TCRdb table lists in-frame clones only, not all of them. The table lists a few hundred thousand clones, 75% to 90% of them singletons. The CDR3 spans 12 residues. CDR1 is SGHTA, CDR2 FQGNSA, per germline. Between the trimmed V and J ends, which lost 3 bases and 4 bases, there was a span of 6 bases. The sample consisted of PBMCs or T cells enriched from blood (not recorded which). The sequence came from a man in his forties or fifties who had recovered from COVID-19. This chain joins TRBV7-2 and TRBJ2-5; D is unresolved. In DNA, the CDR3 is TGTGCCAGCAGCTTCTTCCGAGAGACCCAGTACTTC. As protein: CASSFFRETQYF.